The entry below gives a single TCR beta chain sequence along with its context. These data originate in a study of blood T cell repertoires in COVID-19. The protocol was immunoSEQ multiplex PCR, while the TCRdb copy is restricted to in-frame clones and leaves out a portion. The table has around 150,000 clones, 65% to 85% seen once. The CDR3 spans 14 residues. Trimming cost V 7 bases and J 8 bases, with 17 bases left between them. Germline assignment: CDR1 MNHEY and CDR2 SMNVEV (reference sequence). Input material: peripheral blood. This clonotype was sampled from a woman older than 75 with acute or convalescent COVID-19. The V and J genes are TRBV27 and TRBJ1-4; tentatively, D is TRBD1 (6 bases). CDR3 nucleotide sequence: TGTGCCAGCAAAACAGGGTCGGCTCGCGAAAAACTGTTTTTT. It encodes CASKTGSAREKLFF.